These 10 T cell receptor beta chains share one sample of origin, sequenced in a study of identical twins. From the 5' RACE reads, TCRdb called clonotypes with MiXCR, one entry per CDR3 protein. The table records about 250,000 distinct CDR3 sequences, 6% to 8.5% of them present only once. The same specimen was also included in a second study, on yellow fever vaccine responses in identical twins.

The sequenced sample consisted of CD8+ T cells sorted from blood. Receptors originate from a woman aged 18-35 years in good health.

This clonotype has a handful of counts. The chain carries TRBV11-2 and TRBJ2-2; 7 nucleotides align to TRBD2. In germline, CDR1 is SGHAT, CDR2 FQNNGV. This CDR3 comprises 14 residues. The V and J ends lost 6 bases and 4 bases, in that order; junction bases with no gene match: 5. This CDR3 is CASSWGGSTGELFF. CDR3 coding DNA: TGTGCCAGCAGTTGGGGGGGGTCCACCGGGGAGCTGTTTTTT.

This clonotype was observed many times. The chain links TRBV7-8 to TRBJ2-7; 7 bases fit TRBD1. CDR3 length equals 15 residues. The V gene's germline CDR1 is SGHVS and CDR2 FQNEAQ. The V and J ends lost 5 bases and 4 bases, in that order; junction bases with no gene match: 11. The CDR3 region is CASSAAGGRVYEQYV. The CDR3 DNA reads TGTGCCAGCAGCGCTGCAGGGGGACGGGTTTACGAGCAGTACGTC.

This clonotype occurred many times. The V and J genes are TRBV20-1 and TRBJ2-1, with D unresolved. Germline V gene sequence: CDR1 DFQATT, CDR2 SNEGSKA (reference sequence). The CDR3 is 16 residues long. Trimming removed 1 base at V and 8 bases at J, with 21 bases between. The CDR3 loop is CSARANTPGDVYEQFF. CDR3 nucleotides: TGCAGTGCTAGAGCCAACACGCCTGGGGATGTCTATGAGCAGTTCTTC.

The chain joins TRBV28 to TRBJ1-2; D perhaps matches TRBD1 (5 bases). Germline V gives CDR1 MDHEN, CDR2 SYDVKM. The CDR3 is 13 amino acids. V was shortened by 5 bases and J by 8 bases, with 15 bases between the two germline ends. The CDR3 DNA reads as TGTGCCAGCAGTCCGGGGACCGTCCGGGGCTACACCTTC. Translating gives CASSPGTVRGYTF.

This clonotype was counted ten times or more. This chain uses TRBV4-1 with TRBJ2-5; D is uncertain. The CDR3 runs 15 residues. Deletions cut 1 base from V and 4 bases from J, with 13 bases between. Germline CDR1 MGHRA, CDR2 YSYEKL. This CDR3 reads CASSQGIRSPETQYF. CDR3 bases: TGCGCCAGCAGCCAAGGGATCCGCTCCCCAGAGACCCAGTACTTC.

V is TRBV12-3 or TRBV12-4 and J is TRBJ2-7; 8 bases align to TRBD1. V was pared by 5 bases and J by 0 bases, with 15 bases of the junction left unmatched. This CDR3 spans 18 amino acids. The CDR3 is CASSPRLGAGGGSYEQYF. The CDR3 nucleotides are TGTGCCAGCAGTCCTCGGTTGGGCGCAGGGGGCGGCTCCTACGAGCAGTACTTC.

In this sample, this clonotype turned up many times. The chain combines TRBV10-3 with TRBJ2-3, with a possible D match to TRBD2 (6 bases). V shed 8 bases and J shed 2 bases, with 23 bases lying between them. CDR3 length: 17 residues. The V gene's germline CDR1 is ENHRY and CDR2 SYGVKD. Written as DNA, the CDR3 is TGTGCCATCTCCCTCAGGCGGCCACAGGACTACACAGATACGCAGTATTTT. It yields the protein CAISLRRPQDYTDTQYF.

This clonotype was recorded a few times. This rearrangement joins TRBV5-1 to TRBJ2-2; D is undetermined. The CDR3 contains 14 residues. V was clipped by 4 bases and J by 3 bases, with 10 bases between them. CDR1 is SGHRS and CDR2 is YFSETQ in the germline V gene. The DNA of the CDR3 is TGCGCCAGCAGCCCCGACATCTACACCGGGGAGCTGTTTTTT. Amino acids: CASSPDIYTGELFF.

This clonotype was observed a few times. The V gene is TRBV4-1, the J gene TRBJ1-2, with 9 bases aligning to TRBD1. The CDR3 length is 15 residues. The V segment lost 0 bases and the J segment 7 bases; nucleotides outside the gene matches: 6. In germline, CDR1 is MGHRA, CDR2 YSYEKL. The CDR3 sequence: CASSQEQGASRGYTF. Here the CDR3 DNA reads TGCGCCAGCAGCCAAGAACAGGGGGCGTCTCGTGGCTACACCTTC.

Ten or more counts support this clonotype. The chain combines TRBV6-1 with TRBJ1-5; 7 bases are a match to TRBD1. Germline CDR1 reads MNHNS; CDR2 reads SASEGT. With 6 bases clipped from V and 0 bases from J, the junction kept 8 bases outside the gene matches. The CDR3 is 16 residues long. This chain's CDR3 is CASSDGTVNSNQPQHF. The CDR3 nucleotides are TGTGCCAGCAGCGACGGGACAGTTAATAGCAATCAGCCCCAGCATTTT.